The 9 T cell receptor beta chains reported below all come from one sample, sequenced in a study of radiation and T cells in renal cell carcinoma. Stated time point: baseline pretreatment blood. Stated treatment: 15 Gy SBRT to primary tumor, nephrectomy 4 weeks later. Only in-frame clones appear in the TCRdb table, and some are missing; sequencing was by immunoSEQ multiplex PCR. Among about 49,000 clones listed, approximately 80% were seen once. The sample in question was blood, obtained from a patient whose treatment included radiotherapy and nephrectomy. The receptors were gathered from a woman in her 70s with renal cell carcinoma.

This rearrangement joins TRBV15 to TRBJ1-5, with D maybe TRBD1 (5 bases). The germline V and J ends were trimmed by 0 bases and 6 bases, with 15 bases remaining between them. This CDR3 spans 16 amino acids. The germline V gene has CDR1 LNHNV and CDR2 YYDKDF (reference sequence). The CDR3 reads CATSREKGGVGQPQHF. The CDR3 coding sequence is TGTGCCACCAGCAGAGAAAAGGGAGGGGTTGGTCAGCCCCAGCATTTT.

The J gene is TRBJ2-5, the V gene TRBV12-5; D may match TRBD1 or TRBD2 (7 bases each). CDR1 is LGHNT and CDR2 is FRNRAP in the germline V gene. This CDR3 is built from 17 residues. V dropped 2 bases and J dropped 5 bases, with 21 bases sitting between them. This CDR3 reads CASGLPRGGHGEETQYF. CDR3 DNA sequence: TGTGCTAGTGGTTTGCCCAGGGGGGGGCATGGGGAGGAGACCCAGTACTTC.

The gene calls are TRBV4-2 and TRBJ1-2; D is perhaps TRBD1 (5 bases). CDR1 and CDR2 from the germline V gene are LGHNA and YNFKEQ. The CDR3 contains 14 residues. Trimming took 1 base from V and 0 from J, leaving 6 bases between them. The chain's CDR3 is CASSQGGTNYGYTF. CDR3 in DNA: TGTGCCAGCAGCCAAGGGGGGACTAACTATGGCTACACCTTC.

CDR3 region: CASSPLISSRETQYF. Here the CDR3 DNA reads TGTGCCAGCAGCCCTTTGATCTCTTCGCGGGAGACCCAGTACTTC. The rearrangement links TRBV7-3 to TRBJ2-5; D unclear. Germline V gene data show CDR1 as SGHTA and CDR2 as FQGTGA. This CDR3 is 15 amino acids long. Trimming shortened V by 5 bases and J by 5 bases, and 18 bases separated the two germline ends.

This clone was found once. The chain is built from TRBV19 and TRBJ2-7; 8 bases fit TRBD1. This CDR3 spans 16 amino acids. The germline V gene encodes CDR1 LNHDA and CDR2 SQIVND (reference sequence). The ends lost 1 base at V and 5 bases at J; junction bases unmatched: 10. The CDR3 coding sequence is TGTGCCAGTAGTATAGTGGGCCGGACAGGGAGGAACGAGCAGTACTTC. This codes for CASSIVGRTGRNEQYF.

The chain recombines TRBV19 with TRBJ1-1, with D hard to call. Germline values: CDR1 LNHDA, CDR2 SQIVND (reference sequence). This CDR3 is built from 14 residues. V was pared by 10 bases and J by 1 base, with 16 bases between. CDR3 bases: TGTGCCACCCTAGGCGGACCTACGAACACTGAAGCTTTCTTT. This codes for CATLGGPTNTEAFF. Based on the CDR3 plus reference TRBV19 and TRBJ1-1, the full variable domain is DGGITQSPKYLFRKEGQNVTLSCEQNLNHDAMYWYRQDPGQGLRLIYYSQIVNDFQKGDIAEGYSVSREKKESFPLTVTSAQKNPTAFYLCATLGGPTNTEAFFGQGTRLTVV.

In its sample, this clone was seen once. The chain is built from TRBV4-3 and TRBJ2-1; a possible D gene is TRBD1 (5 bases). The length of the CDR3 is 17 residues. Trimming took 0 bases from V and 3 from J, leaving 15 bases between them. The germline CDR1 and CDR2 sequences are LGHNA and YSLEER. CDR3 in DNA: TGCGCCAGCAGCCAAGAGGTAGGGTGGGGCCTCTACAATGAGCAGTTCTTC. The encoded protein is CASSQEVGWGLYNEQFF.

This clone appeared once. V and J are TRBV7-9 and TRBJ1-2; weak D call: TRBD1 (6 bases). Germline assignment: CDR1 SEHNR and CDR2 FQNEAQ (reference sequence). Trimming stripped 4 bases from V and 7 bases from J, with 19 bases between. The length of the CDR3 is 15 residues. Here the CDR3 reads CASSSTGTKVIGYTF. CDR3 nucleotides: TGTGCCAGCAGCTCCACCGGGACAAAAGTAATTGGCTACACCTTC.

The rearrangement uses TRBV11-2 and TRBJ1-2; TRBD1 matches 8 bases. This CDR3 spans 16 amino acids. Germline V gene sequence: CDR1 SGHAT, CDR2 FQNNGV. Losses at the gene ends were 0 bases for V and 4 bases for J; bases not matched to a gene: 7. CDR3 residues: CASSLERDRRPYGYTF. For the CDR3, the DNA is TGTGCCAGCAGCTTAGAGCGGGACAGGCGCCCCTATGGCTACACCTTC.